One sample yielded the 29 T cell receptor beta chains listed below, sequenced in a study of regulatory T cells in long-lasting Graves disease (dated by TCRdb to 2020 to 2023). The time point label of this sample denotes: newly diagnosed GD, antithyroid drugs for less than 3 months. For both TCR sequencing and RNA sequencing, RNA was extracted from PBMCs using TRIzol. The protocol used for the library was multiplex PCR. The reads were generated on an Illumina HiSeq 4000. TCR beta libraries were built with iRepertoire HTBI primers and Arm-PCR amplification of CDR3 regions. TCRdb cleaned the public reads at Q25 with fastp, built clones with MiXCR and kept in-frame beta chains. Records with the same CDR3 protein are collapsed into one entry carrying the most frequent genes and DNA. The sample has 390,000 or so distinct CDR3 sequences on record, about 11% of them singletons. About 19% of the sample comes from the top ten.

This sample also appeared in a second study, on T cells in Graves' hyperthyroidism and ophthalmopathy.

The sample consisted of peripheral blood mononuclear cells (PBMCs), taken at new diagnosis, from a patient treated with antithyroid drugs. The receptors here all came from a woman aged 18-29 years with Graves disease. Donor details come from another sample of the same person, matched by shared clones.

The CDR3 loop is CASSISDTQYF. CDR3 coding DNA: TGTGCCAGTAGTATAAGCGATACGCAGTATTTT. This rearrangement joins TRBV19 to TRBJ2-3; no firm D call. The CDR3 is made up of 11 amino acids. Germline V gives CDR1 LNHDA, CDR2 SQIVND (reference sequence). V was trimmed by 2 bases and J by 6 bases, leaving 3 bases between them. Together with reference TRBV19 and TRBJ2-3, the CDR3 gives the full variable domain: DGGITQSPKYLFRKEGQNVTLSCEQNLNHDAMYWYRQDPGQGLRLIYYSQIVNDFQKGDIAEGYSVSREKKESFPLTVTSAQKNPTAFYLCASSISDTQYFGPGTRLTVL.

This clonotype came up many times. J is TRBJ2-5 and V is TRBV20-1; D unresolved. V dropped 0 bases and J dropped 1 base, with 15 bases sitting between them. The CDR3 has 16 amino acids. The germline CDR1 and CDR2 sequences are DFQATT and SNEGSKA (reference sequence). The CDR3, as DNA: TGCAGTGCTAGAGATCCTAAGAAGGCAGCCCAAGAGACCCAGTACTTC. Translating it yields CSARDPKKAAQETQYF.

This clonotype was found many times. In nucleotides, the CDR3 is TGTGCCAGCAGTGACGTTCTTGGCAATCAGCCCCAGCATTTT. The encoded protein is CASSDVLGNQPQHF. The V gene is TRBV2, the J gene TRBJ1-5, with D uncertain. Germline V gene lookup returns CDR1 SNHLY and CDR2 FYNNEI. The V gene lost 3 bases and the J gene lost 2 bases, with 8 bases spanning the gap. This CDR3 spans 14 amino acids.

This clonotype was detected many times. This rearrangement joins TRBV29-1 to TRBJ1-1; TRBD1 is a possible D gene (5 bases). The V gene's germline CDR1 is SQVTM and CDR2 ANQGSEA. Trimming shortened V by 4 bases and J by 3 bases, and 9 bases separated the two germline ends. This CDR3 comprises 12 residues. CDR3 in amino acids: CSVAGRDTEAFF. DNA of the CDR3: TGCAGCGTTGCCGGCAGGGACACTGAAGCTTTCTTT.

Comment on this clonotype: A much larger clone differs by one base, so this may be a read error. The chain carries TRBV6-5 and TRBJ1-2, with 8 bases identical to TRBD1. CDR1 is MNHEY and CDR2 is SVGAGI in the germline V gene. This CDR3 is built from 15 residues. The CDR3 bases are TGTGCCAGCAGTTACGGACAGGGAGCCCACTATGGCTACGCCTTC. It translates to CASSYGQGAHYGYAF.

Many counts were recorded for this clonotype. The gene calls are TRBV6-2 or TRBV6-3 and TRBJ2-7; maybe TRBD1 (6 bases). Germline lookup yields CDR1 MNHEY and CDR2 SVGEGT. This CDR3 spans 16 amino acids. The V end lost 2 bases, the J end lost 5 bases, and 19 bases lay between the germline ends. CDR3 sequence reads: CASSYVDSSLPHEQYF. CDR3 DNA sequence: TGTGCCAGCAGTTACGTGGACAGCTCCCTCCCCCACGAGCAGTACTTC.

This clonotype was recorded at least ten times. This rearrangement joins TRBV4-3 to TRBJ2-2; no definite D call. CDR1 is LGHNA, CDR2 YSLEER, per germline. Trimming left V 0 bases short and J 6 bases short, with 11 bases between. The CDR3 has 15 amino acids. The CDR3 spells CASSQDWIRPGELFF. The CDR3 coding sequence is TGCGCCAGCAGCCAAGATTGGATAAGGCCCGGGGAGCTGTTTTTT.

The V and J genes are TRBV18 and TRBJ2-7; TRBD2 matches at 9 bases. Germline V gene data show CDR1 as KGHSH and CDR2 as LQKENI. The CDR3 length is 15 residues. Losses at the gene ends were 6 bases for V and 7 bases for J; bases not matched to a gene: 13. In DNA form, the CDR3 reads TGTGCCAGCTCGCCAAGCGGGAGGCCCTTTCTGGAGCAGTACTTC. Amino acids: CASSPSGRPFLEQYF.

Regarding this clonotype: Germline is not matched at one junction end, which may reflect a read error. The V gene is TRBV6-1, the J gene TRBJ2-1; the D is unclear. Germline CDR1 MNHNS, CDR2 SASEGT. CDR3 length: 14 amino acids. Here the CDR3 DNA reads TGTGCCAGCAGTCTTACGAATGGCTACAATGGGCAGTTCTTC. This gives the protein CASSLTNGYNGQFF.

This clonotype showed up many times. This chain links TRBV7-9 with TRBJ2-1; 7 bases fit TRBD2. This CDR3 is 16 amino acids long. The junction had 7 bases not matched to a gene; V was cut back by 5 bases and J by 0 bases. Germline V CDR1 and CDR2: SEHNR, FQNEAQ (reference sequence). In nucleotides, the CDR3 is TGTGCCAGCAGCCCCAGCGGGACGAGCTCCTACAATGAGCAGTTCTTC. As protein: CASSPSGTSSYNEQFF.

This clonotype was seen ten or more times. CDR3 protein: CSARPQRGAYEQYF. The CDR3 nucleotides read TGCAGTGCTAGACCCCAGCGGGGTGCCTACGAGCAGTACTTC. This chain joins TRBV20-1 and TRBJ2-7, with 7 bases lining up with TRBD2. The CDR3 totals 14 residues. V lost 2 bases to trimming and J lost 2 bases; unmatched junction nucleotides: 6. Germline V CDR1 and CDR2: DFQATT, SNEGSKA (reference sequence).

CDR3: CASSYPETMNTGELFF. In nucleotides, the CDR3 is TGTGCCAGCAGTTACCCTGAGACTATGAACACCGGGGAGCTGTTTTTT. The chain carries TRBV6-2 or TRBV6-3 and TRBJ2-2, with D possibly being TRBD2 (5 bases). The CDR3 is 16 residues long. Germline CDR1 is MNHEY and CDR2 is SVGEGT. V was cut by 2 bases and J by 1 base, with 11 bases left in between.

The chain couples TRBV2 to TRBJ1-3, with 7 nucleotides matching TRBD1. Germline values: CDR1 SNHLY, CDR2 FYNNEI. This CDR3 contains 15 residues. V dropped 7 bases and J dropped 0; count of bases not matched to a gene: 6. As DNA, the CDR3 is TGTGCCAGCACCCCGGACAGGCCCTCTGGAAACACCATATATTTT. It specifies CASTPDRPSGNTIYF.

This clonotype was observed a handful of times. This may be a read error, as it is one base from a much larger clone. The chain recombines TRBV9 with TRBJ1-1, with no clear D. V lost 0 bases, J lost 0 bases, and 3 bases lay in between. The CDR3 sequence is 13 residues long. Germline CDR1 is SGDLS and CDR2 is YYNGEE. The CDR3, as DNA: TGTGCCAGCAGCGTAGGGATGAACACTGAAGCTTTCTTT. Translation gives CASSVGMNTEAFF.

This sequence joins TRBV14 and TRBJ2-1; 7 bases are a match to TRBD2. This CDR3 comprises 14 residues. Per the germline V gene, CDR1 is SGHDN and CDR2 is FVKESK. V shed 1 base, J shed 5 bases, and the junction held 2 bases outside the gene matches. For the CDR3, the DNA is TGTGCCAGCAGCCAAGGGCGGGAGAACAATGAGCAGTTCTTC. This sequence encodes CASSQGRENNEQFF.

This clonotype has at least ten counts. The chain joins TRBV7-9 to TRBJ2-7, with D possibly matching TRBD1 (6 bases). CDR1 is SEHNR, CDR2 FQNEAQ, per germline (reference sequence). CDR3 length: 13 residues. Trimming left V 8 bases short and J 0 bases short, with 11 bases between. DNA for the CDR3: TGTGCCAGCGACCCAGGGGACTCCTACGAGCAGTACTTC. This encodes CASDPGDSYEQYF.

Sample share makes this clonotype medium-sized. V and J are TRBV30 and TRBJ2-2; TRBD2 agrees at 8 bases. Trimming took 2 bases from V and 2 from J; bases not matched to a gene: 7. Germline loops: CDR1 GTSNPN, CDR2 SVGIG (reference sequence). This CDR3 spans 16 amino acids. This CDR3 reads CAWSPPGGHNTGELFF. DNA for the CDR3: TGTGCCTGGAGTCCCCCGGGGGGGCATAACACCGGGGAGCTGTTTTTT. Filled out from reference TRBV30 and TRBJ2-2, the complete variable domain reads SQTIHQWPATLVQPVGSPLSLECTVEGTSNPNLYWYRQAAGRGLQLLFYSVGIGQISSEVPQNLSASRPQDRQFILSSKKLLLSDSGFYLCAWSPPGGHNTGELFFGEGSRLTVL.

This clonotype occurred many times. The genes are TRBV24-1 and TRBJ2-3, with 10 bases identical to TRBD1. The trim removed 3 bases at V and 1 base at J, leaving 3 bases unmatched. Per the germline V gene, CDR1 is KGHDR and CDR2 is SFDVKD. CDR3 length equals 16 residues. CDR3 DNA: TGTGCCACCAGTGATCGGGACAGGGGTCGCACAGATACGCAGTATTTT. This encodes CATSDRDRGRTDTQYF.

The chain has TRBV24-1 and TRBJ2-3; D might be TRBD2 (7 bases). Trimming pared 8 bases from V and 2 bases from J, leaving 22 bases between. The CDR3 runs to 17 residues. Germline V gene lookup returns CDR1 KGHDR and CDR2 SFDVKD. The CDR3: CATKGEGLGAATDTQYF. CDR3 DNA: TGTGCCACCAAGGGGGAAGGACTAGGGGCTGCCACAGATACGCAGTATTTT.

This clonotype turned up a few times. A read error is possible here, since a much larger clone lies one base away. The chain is built from TRBV12-3 or TRBV12-4 and TRBJ2-2, with TRBD2 matching over 7 bases. J lost 3 bases, V lost 7 bases, and 8 bases had no gene match. The CDR3 is 15 residues long. The CDR3: CASTRPGGDTGELFF. The CDR3 DNA reads TGTGCCAGCACCCGTCCGGGAGGAGACACCGGGGAGCTGTTTTTT.

This clonotype has just a few counts. This chain uses TRBV12-3 or TRBV12-4 with TRBJ2-1, with unresolved D. The CDR3 length is 14 residues. V was cut by 3 bases and J by 6 bases, with 12 bases left in between. The chain's CDR3 is CASSLLVVGNEQFF. The CDR3, as DNA: TGTGCCAGCAGTTTGCTAGTTGTAGGCAATGAGCAGTTCTTC.

This clonotype was seen many times. The chain links TRBV10-1 to TRBJ1-1; tentative D call: TRBD1 (6 bases). Germline loops: CDR1 WNHNN, CDR2 SYGVQD (reference sequence). The CDR3 runs 16 residues. Trimming left V 5 bases short and J 0 bases short, with 16 bases between. CDR3 sequence (DNA): TGCGCCAGCAGTCCGGACAGAAGACTTTTGAACACTGAAGCTTTCTTT. It yields the protein CASSPDRRLLNTEAFF.

To note about this clonotype: This may arise from a read error, as a much more abundant clone is one base away. V gene TRBV6-1 combines with J gene TRBJ2-7; D is unclear. V dropped 1 base and J dropped 6 bases, with 13 bases sitting between them. In germline, CDR1 is MNHNS, CDR2 SASEGT. This CDR3 has 14 residues. The CDR3 nucleotides are TGTGCCAGCAGTGAAGGACTCTTGGCCCCCGAGCAGTACGTC. Translating it yields CASSEGLLAPEQYV.

This clonotype came up a few times. The chain couples TRBV6-4 to TRBJ2-1; D not certain. Trimming took off 0 bases at V and 0 bases at J, with 6 bases between the two ends. CDR1 is MRHNA, CDR2 SNTAGT, per germline. The CDR3 sequence is 15 residues long. The CDR3 spells CASSDSHVSYNEQFF. The CDR3, as DNA: TGTGCCAGCAGTGACTCCCATGTCTCCTACAATGAGCAGTTCTTC.

Concerning this clonotype: A much larger clone sits a single nucleotide away, making a read error possible. The chain has TRBV18 and TRBJ2-1; 7 nucleotides line up with TRBD1. CDR3 length equals 14 residues. CDR1 is KGHSH, CDR2 LQKENI, per germline. CDR3 loop: CASATGTVYNERFF. Here the CDR3 DNA reads TGTGCCAGCGCGACCGGGACAGTCTACAATGAGCGGTTCTTC.

Ten or more counts support this clonotype. J is TRBJ2-7 and V is TRBV2; D not resolved. The V end lost 5 bases, the J end lost 4 bases, and 12 bases lay between the germline ends. Germline CDR1 SNHLY, CDR2 FYNNEI. The length of the CDR3 is 13 residues. CDR3 protein: CASSNGIRYEQYV. The CDR3 DNA reads TGTGCCAGCAGTAATGGGATTAGATACGAGCAGTACGTC.

This clonotype was counted ten times or more. The rearrangement links TRBV7-9 to TRBJ1-1, with D hard to call. This CDR3 is built from 15 residues. Germline CDR1 reads SEHNR; CDR2 reads FQNEAQ (reference sequence). The V gene lost 4 bases and the J gene lost 8 bases, with 20 bases spanning the gap. This CDR3 reads CASSSRARLQREAFF. The DNA of the CDR3 is TGTGCCAGCAGCTCCCGGGCCCGGCTTCAGAGGGAAGCTTTCTTT.

V usage is TRBV28 and J usage is TRBJ2-2; the match to TRBD2 covers 11 bases. V lost 8 bases, J lost 3 bases, and 2 bases stayed unmatched. The CDR3 runs 14 residues. Germline CDR1 MDHEN, CDR2 SYDVKM. The DNA of the CDR3 is TGTGCCAGCGGGGGACTAGCGGACACCGGGGAGCTGTTTTTT. It encodes CASGGLADTGELFF.

The table lists this clonotype with many counts. The V gene is TRBV28, the J gene TRBJ1-1, with D hard to call. The CDR3 contains 16 residues. The germline V gene has CDR1 MDHEN and CDR2 SYDVKM. V was cut by 11 bases and J by 1 base, with 23 bases left in between. The CDR3 loop is CAFHPGGFYGNTEAFF. For the CDR3, the DNA is TGTGCCTTCCACCCTGGAGGGTTTTATGGGAACACTGAAGCTTTCTTT.